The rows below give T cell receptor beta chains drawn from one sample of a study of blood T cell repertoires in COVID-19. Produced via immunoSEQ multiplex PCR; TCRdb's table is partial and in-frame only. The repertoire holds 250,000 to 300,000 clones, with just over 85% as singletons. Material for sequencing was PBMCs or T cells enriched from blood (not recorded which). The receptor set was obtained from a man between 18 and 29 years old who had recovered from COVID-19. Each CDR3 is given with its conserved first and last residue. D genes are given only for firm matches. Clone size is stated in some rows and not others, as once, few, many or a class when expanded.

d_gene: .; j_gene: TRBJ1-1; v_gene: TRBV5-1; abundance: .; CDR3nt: TGCGCCAGCAGCTTGAATCAGGGCATGAACACTGAAGCTTTCTTT; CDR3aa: CASSLNQGMNTEAFF
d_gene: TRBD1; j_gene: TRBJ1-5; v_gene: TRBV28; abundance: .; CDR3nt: TGTGCCAGCAGTCCCGAGACAGGGCGCCTGAGTCAGCCCCAGCATTTT; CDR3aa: CASSPETGRLSQPQHF
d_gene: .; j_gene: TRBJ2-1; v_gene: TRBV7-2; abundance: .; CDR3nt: TGTGCCAGCAGCATATGGGGGGGCGGATCCTACAATGAGCAGTTCTTC; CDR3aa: CASSIWGGGSYNEQFF
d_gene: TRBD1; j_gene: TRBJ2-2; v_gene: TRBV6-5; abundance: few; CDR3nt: TGTGCCAGCACCTCCGCAGGGGGGAACACCGGGGAGCTGTTTTTT; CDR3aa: CASTSAGGNTGELFF
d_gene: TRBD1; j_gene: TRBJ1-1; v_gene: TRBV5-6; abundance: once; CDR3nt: TGTGCCAGCAGCTGGGCCGGGACAGGAAGAGGGACTGAAGCTTTCTTT; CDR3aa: CASSWAGTGRGTEAFF
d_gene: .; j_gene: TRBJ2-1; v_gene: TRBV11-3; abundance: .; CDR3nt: TGTGCCAGCAGCTCAACTAGCAGCAACAATGAGCAGTTCTTC; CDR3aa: CASSSTSSNNEQFF
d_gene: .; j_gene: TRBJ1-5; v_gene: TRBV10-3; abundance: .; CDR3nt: TGTGCCATCAGTGCCGGGGTTCAGCAGCCCCAGCATTTT; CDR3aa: CAISAGVQQPQHF
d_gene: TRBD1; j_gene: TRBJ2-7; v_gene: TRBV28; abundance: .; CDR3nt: TGTGCCAGCAGTTCTGGGGACAGGGAAGGGCCGCGATCCTACGAGCAGTACTTC; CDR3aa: CASSSGDREGPRSYEQYF
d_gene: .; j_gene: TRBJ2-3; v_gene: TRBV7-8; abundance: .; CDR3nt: TGTGCCAGCAGCTCCAGGATTTTGGGCACAGATACGCAGTATTTT; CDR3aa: CASSSRILGTDTQYF
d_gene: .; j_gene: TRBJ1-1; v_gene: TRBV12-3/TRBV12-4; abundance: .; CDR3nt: TGTGCCAGCAGTTCACAGGTGTACACTGAAGCTTTCTTT; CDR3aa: CASSSQVYTEAFF
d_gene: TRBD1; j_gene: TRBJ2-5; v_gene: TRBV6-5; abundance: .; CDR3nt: TGTGCCAGCAGCCGAAGGACAGGGGGCTACGAGACCCAGTACTTC; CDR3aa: CASSRRTGGYETQYF
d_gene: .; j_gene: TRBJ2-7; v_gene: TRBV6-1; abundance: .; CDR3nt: TGTGCCAGCAGTGAGCGGACAGCCTACGAGCAGTACTTC; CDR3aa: CASSERTAYEQYF
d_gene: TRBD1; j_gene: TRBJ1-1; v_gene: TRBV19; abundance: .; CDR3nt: TGTGCCAGTAGTATCCGGACAGGACCCACTGAAGCTTTCTTT; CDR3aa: CASSIRTGPTEAFF
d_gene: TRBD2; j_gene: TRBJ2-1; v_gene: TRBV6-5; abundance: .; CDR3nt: TGTGCCAGCAGATCGACACGGGGGGTGAGGAATGAGCAGTTCTTC; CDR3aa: CASRSTRGVRNEQFF
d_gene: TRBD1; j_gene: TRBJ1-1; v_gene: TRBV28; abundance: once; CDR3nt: TGTGCCAGCAGTTTGGGCGGGACAGGGGGCGCCGGCACTGAAGCTTTCTTT; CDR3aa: CASSLGGTGGAGTEAFF
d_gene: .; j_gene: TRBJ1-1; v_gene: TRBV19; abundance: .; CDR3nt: TGTGCCAGTAGTATAGGGACAAAAAACACTGAAGCTTTCTTT; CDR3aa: CASSIGTKNTEAFF
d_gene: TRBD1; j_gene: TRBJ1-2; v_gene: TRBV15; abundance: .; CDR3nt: TGTGCCACCAGCCCGGGACAGGGGGCCACCTTCTATGGCTACACCTTC; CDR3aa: CATSPGQGATFYGYTF
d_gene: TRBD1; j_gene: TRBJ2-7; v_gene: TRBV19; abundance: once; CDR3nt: TGTGCCAGTAGTATTCGTTGGACAGGGGGTAGGTACGAGCAGTACTTC; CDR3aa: CASSIRWTGGRYEQYF
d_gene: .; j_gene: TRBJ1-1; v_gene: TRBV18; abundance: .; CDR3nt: TGTGCCAGCTCACAGGACAGAAACACTGAAGCTTTCTTT; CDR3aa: CASSQDRNTEAFF
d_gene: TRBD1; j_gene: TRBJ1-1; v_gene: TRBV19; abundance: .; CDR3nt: TGTGCCAGTAGTATCGGGACAGGGGCCCAATGGACTGAAGCTTTCTTT; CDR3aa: CASSIGTGAQWTEAFF
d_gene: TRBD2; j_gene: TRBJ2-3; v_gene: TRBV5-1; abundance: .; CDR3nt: TGCGCCAGCAGCCCCTGGGGAGCTAGCGGGGGTGCACCAGATACGCAGTATTTT; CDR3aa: CASSPWGASGGAPDTQYF
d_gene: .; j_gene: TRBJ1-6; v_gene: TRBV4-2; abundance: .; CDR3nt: TGTGCCAGCAGCCACGGAATTGGACAAGATCATTCACCCCTCCACTTT; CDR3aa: CASSHGIGQDHSPLHF
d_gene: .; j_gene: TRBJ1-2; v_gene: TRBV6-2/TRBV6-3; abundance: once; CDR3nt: TGTGCCAGCAGTTTCCCCACCGGGGGAGCCTATGGCTACACCTTC; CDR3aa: CASSFPTGGAYGYTF
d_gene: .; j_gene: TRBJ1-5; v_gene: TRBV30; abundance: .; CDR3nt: TGTGCCTGGAGCAGGGTAGGTCAGCCCCAGCATTTT; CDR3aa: CAWSRVGQPQHF
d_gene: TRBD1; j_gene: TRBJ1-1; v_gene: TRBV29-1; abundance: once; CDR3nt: TGCAGCGCCGACAGGGAGAACACTGAAGCTTTCTTT; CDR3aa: CSADRENTEAFF
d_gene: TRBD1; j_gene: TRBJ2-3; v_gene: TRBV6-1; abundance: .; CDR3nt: TGTGCCAGCAGTGATTGGGGACAGGGCACAGATACGCAGTATTTT; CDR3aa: CASSDWGQGTDTQYF
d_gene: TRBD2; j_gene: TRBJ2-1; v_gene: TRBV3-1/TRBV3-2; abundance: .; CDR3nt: TGTGCCAGCAGCCAAGGCGGGCTAGCGGGAAGGGGTGAGCAGTTCTTC; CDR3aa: CASSQGGLAGRGEQFF
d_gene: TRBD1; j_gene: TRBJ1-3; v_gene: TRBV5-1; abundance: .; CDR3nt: TGCGCCAGCAGCTTTTCCGGGACAGGCAGCTCTGGAAACACCATATATTTT; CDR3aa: CASSFSGTGSSGNTIYF
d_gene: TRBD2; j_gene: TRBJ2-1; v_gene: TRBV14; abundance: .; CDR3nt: TGTGCCAGCAGCCAATTCGCGTCTCTAGCGGGCATGTTCTTC; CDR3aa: CASSQFASLAGMFF
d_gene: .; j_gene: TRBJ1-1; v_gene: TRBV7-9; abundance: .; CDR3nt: TGTGCCAGCAGCTTAGTAGGGGATGAAGCTTTCTTT; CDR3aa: CASSLVGDEAFF
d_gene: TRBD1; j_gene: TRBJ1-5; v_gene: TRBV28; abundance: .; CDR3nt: TGTGCCAGCAGTTTGGACAGGGATGGCTATCAGCCCCAGCATTTT; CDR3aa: CASSLDRDGYQPQHF
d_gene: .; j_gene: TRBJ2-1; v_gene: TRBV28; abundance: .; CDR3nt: TGTGCCATCGGGACCTACAATGAGCAGTTCTTC; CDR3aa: CAIGTYNEQFF
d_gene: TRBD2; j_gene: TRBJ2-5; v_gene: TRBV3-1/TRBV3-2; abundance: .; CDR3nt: TGTGCCAGCAGCCTCCAGCGGGGTTACCAAGAGACCCAGTACTTC; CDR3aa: CASSLQRGYQETQYF
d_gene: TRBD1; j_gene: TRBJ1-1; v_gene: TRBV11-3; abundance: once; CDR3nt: TGTGCCAGCAGCTCAACAGGGGTCACTGAAGCTTTCTTT; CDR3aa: CASSSTGVTEAFF
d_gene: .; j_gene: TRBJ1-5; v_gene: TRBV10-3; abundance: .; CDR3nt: TGTGCCATCAGTGAGGAGGGGGATTATAGCAATCAGCCCCAGCATTTT; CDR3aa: CAISEEGDYSNQPQHF
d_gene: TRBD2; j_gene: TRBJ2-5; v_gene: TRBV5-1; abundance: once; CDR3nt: TGCGCCAGCACCCTAGCGGGGGGGCGAGAGACCCAGTACTTC; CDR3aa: CASTLAGGRETQYF
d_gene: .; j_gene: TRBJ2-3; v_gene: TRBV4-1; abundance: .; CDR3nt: TGCGCCAGCAGCCAAGAGATGTCAGGGACAGATACGCAGTATTTT; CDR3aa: CASSQEMSGTDTQYF
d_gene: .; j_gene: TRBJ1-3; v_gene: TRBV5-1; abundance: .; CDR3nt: TGCGCCAGCAGCGGAACCAGGGAGGAGGGTGGAAACACCATATATTTT; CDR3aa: CASSGTREEGGNTIYF
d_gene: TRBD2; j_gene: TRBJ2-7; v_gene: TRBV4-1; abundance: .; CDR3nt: TGCGCCAGCAGCCTCCTGGCCCCTAGCGGGAGAGTCCACGAGCAGTACTTC; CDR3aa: CASSLLAPSGRVHEQYF
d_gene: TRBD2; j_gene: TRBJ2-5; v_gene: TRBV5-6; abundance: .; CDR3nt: TGTGCCAGCAGCTTGCACCTTGCTAGCGGGATAGGGGGAGAGACCCAGTACTTC; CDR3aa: CASSLHLASGIGGETQYF
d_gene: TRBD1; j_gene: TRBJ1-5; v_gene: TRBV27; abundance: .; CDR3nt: TGTGCCAGCAGCCCTAGACAGGGAGGCCAGCCCCAGCATTTT; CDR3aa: CASSPRQGGQPQHF
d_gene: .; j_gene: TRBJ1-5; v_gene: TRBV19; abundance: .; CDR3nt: TGTGCCGCAGGCTATGATCAGCCCCAGCATTTT; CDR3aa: CAAGYDQPQHF
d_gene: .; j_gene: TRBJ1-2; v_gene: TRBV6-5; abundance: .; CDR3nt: TGTGCCAGCACAGACATTTTCTATGGCTACACCTTC; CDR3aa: CASTDIFYGYTF
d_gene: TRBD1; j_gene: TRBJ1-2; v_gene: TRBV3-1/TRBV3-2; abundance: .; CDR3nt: TGTGCCAGCAGCCAAGCCGGGACAGCCTTCTATGGCTACACCTTC; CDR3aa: CASSQAGTAFYGYTF
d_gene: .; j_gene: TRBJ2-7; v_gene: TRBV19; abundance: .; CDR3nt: TGTGCCAGTAGTAAACAGAGTTTCTACGAGCAGTACTTC; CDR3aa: CASSKQSFYEQYF
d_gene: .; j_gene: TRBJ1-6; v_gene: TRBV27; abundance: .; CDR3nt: TGTGCCAGCAGTTCAGGGGATGGGGTGGTTTCACCCCTCCACTTT; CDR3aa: CASSSGDGVVSPLHF
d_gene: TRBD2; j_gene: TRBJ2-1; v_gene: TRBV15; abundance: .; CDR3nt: TGTGCCACCAGTCCCCACGCGGGGGGGGGCTACAATGAGCAGTTCTTC; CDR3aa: CATSPHAGGGYNEQFF
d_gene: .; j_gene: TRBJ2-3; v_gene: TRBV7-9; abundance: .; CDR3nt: TGTGCCAGCTCGGGACTCCCTATTATTACAGATACGCAGTATTTT; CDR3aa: CASSGLPIITDTQYF
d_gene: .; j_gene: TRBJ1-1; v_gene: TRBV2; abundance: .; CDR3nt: TGTGCCAGCAGTCTCGACTCCTGGAACACTGAAGCTTTCTTT; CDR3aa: CASSLDSWNTEAFF
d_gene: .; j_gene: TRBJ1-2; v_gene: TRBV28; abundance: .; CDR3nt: TGTGCCAGCAGTTTACGGGGAAACTATGGCTACACCTTC; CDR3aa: CASSLRGNYGYTF
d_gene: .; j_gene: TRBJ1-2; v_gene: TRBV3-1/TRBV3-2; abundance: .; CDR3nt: TGTGCCAGCAGCCAATATGAGGGATTTTCTGGCTACACCTTC; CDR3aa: CASSQYEGFSGYTF
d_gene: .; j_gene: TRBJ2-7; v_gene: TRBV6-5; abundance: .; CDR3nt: TGTGCCAGCAGTTACGGGCAGGATGGAGGCGAGCAGTACTTC; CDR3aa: CASSYGQDGGEQYF
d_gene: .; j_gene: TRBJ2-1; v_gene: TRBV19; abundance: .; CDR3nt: TGTGCCAGTAGTATAGCAGCGCTTTCCTACAATGAGCAGTTCTTC; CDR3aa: CASSIAALSYNEQFF
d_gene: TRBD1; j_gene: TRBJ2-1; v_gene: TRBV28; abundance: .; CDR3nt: TGTGCCAGCATCACATCCGGGACAGGGAGATACAATGAGCAGTTCTTC; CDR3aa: CASITSGTGRYNEQFF
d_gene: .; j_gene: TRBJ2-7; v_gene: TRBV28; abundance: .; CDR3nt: TGTGCCAGCAGTTTCGGGTTAGGCCGCTCCCAGCAGTACTTC; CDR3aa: CASSFGLGRSQQYF
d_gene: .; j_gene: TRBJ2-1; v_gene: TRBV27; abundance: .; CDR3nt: TGTGCCAGCAGTTTCTTAGTGGACAGTAGCTCCTACAATGAGCAGTTCTTC; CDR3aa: CASSFLVDSSSYNEQFF
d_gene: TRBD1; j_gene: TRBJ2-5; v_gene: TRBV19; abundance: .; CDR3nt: TGTGCCAGTAGTATTGTTTTTTCCGGGACAGGGCAAGAGACCCAGTACTTC; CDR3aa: CASSIVFSGTGQETQYF
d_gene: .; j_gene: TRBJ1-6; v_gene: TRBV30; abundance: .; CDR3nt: TGTGCCTGGAGTACCTCCCTTCCTAGTCAGAATTCACCCCTCCACTTT; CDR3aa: CAWSTSLPSQNSPLHF
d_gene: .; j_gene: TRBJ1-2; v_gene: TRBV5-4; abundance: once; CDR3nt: TGTGCCAGCAGCTTGGATCAGGGATTTAACTATGGCTACACCTTC; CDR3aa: CASSLDQGFNYGYTF